The clone carrying this TCR beta chain showed up just a few times. As yet, its antigen is unknown. This sample was included in a study of T cell repertoires in cytomegalovirus infection. A single record per CDR3 protein comes from TCRdb applying MiXCR to the reads. The sample records some 270,000 distinct CDR3 sequences, roughly a fifth being singletons. The ends were cut back, 5 bases at V and 5 bases at J, with 13 bases in the middle. CDR3 size: 14 residues. Germline loops: CDR1 MNHEY, CDR2 SVGAGI. This receptor was taken from a human donor in good health (CMV status not recorded). Some clones in this sample may be carry-over from other donors' samples. The chain recombines TRBV6-5 with TRBJ1-5, with D perhaps matching TRBD1 (5 bases). This specimen was cultured PBMCs, taken from culture after CMV antigen stimulation. CDR3: CASSPGTRYQPQHF. The CDR3 DNA reads as TGTGCCAGCAGTCCCGGGACGAGGTATCAGCCCCAGCATTTT.